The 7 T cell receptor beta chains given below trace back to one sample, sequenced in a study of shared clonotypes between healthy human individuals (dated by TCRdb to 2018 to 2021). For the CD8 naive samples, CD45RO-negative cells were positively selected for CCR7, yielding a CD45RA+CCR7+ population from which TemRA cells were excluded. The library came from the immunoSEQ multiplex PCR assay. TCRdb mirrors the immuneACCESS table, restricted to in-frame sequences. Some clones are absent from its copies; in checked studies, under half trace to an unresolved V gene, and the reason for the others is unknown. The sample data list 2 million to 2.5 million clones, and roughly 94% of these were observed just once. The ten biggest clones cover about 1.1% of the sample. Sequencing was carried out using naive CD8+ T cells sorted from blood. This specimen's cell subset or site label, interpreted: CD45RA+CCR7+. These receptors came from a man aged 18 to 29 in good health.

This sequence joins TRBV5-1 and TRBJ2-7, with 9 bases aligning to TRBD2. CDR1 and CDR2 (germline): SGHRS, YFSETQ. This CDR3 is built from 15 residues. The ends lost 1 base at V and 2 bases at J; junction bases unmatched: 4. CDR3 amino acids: CASSLRTSAAYEQYF. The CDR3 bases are TGCGCCAGCAGCTTGAGGACTAGCGCCGCCTACGAGCAGTACTTC.

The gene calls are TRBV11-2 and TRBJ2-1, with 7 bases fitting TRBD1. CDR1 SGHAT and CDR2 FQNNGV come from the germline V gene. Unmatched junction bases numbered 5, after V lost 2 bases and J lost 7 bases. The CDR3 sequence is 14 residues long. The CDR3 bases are TGTGCCAGCAGCTTAAGAGAGGGGGCAAATGAGCAGTTCTTC. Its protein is CASSLREGANEQFF.

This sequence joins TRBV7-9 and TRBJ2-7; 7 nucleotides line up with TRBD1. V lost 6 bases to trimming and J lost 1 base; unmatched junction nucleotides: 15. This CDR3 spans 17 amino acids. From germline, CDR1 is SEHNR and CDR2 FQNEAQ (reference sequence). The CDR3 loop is CASSRPPPGTASYEQYF. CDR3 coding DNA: TGTGCCAGCAGTCGCCCCCCTCCCGGGACAGCTTCCTACGAGCAGTACTTC.

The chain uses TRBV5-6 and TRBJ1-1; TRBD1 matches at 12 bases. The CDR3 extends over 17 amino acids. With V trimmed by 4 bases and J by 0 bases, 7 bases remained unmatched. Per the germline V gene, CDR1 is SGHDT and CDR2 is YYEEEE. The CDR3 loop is CASSPYGTGGMNTEAFF. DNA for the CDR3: TGTGCCAGCAGCCCATACGGGACAGGGGGCATGAACACTGAAGCTTTCTTT.

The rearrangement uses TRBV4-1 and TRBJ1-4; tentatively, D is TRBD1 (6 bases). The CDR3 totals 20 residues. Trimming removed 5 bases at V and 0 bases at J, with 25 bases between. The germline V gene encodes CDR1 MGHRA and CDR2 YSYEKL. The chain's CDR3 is CASSLGAGVLIFATNEKLFF. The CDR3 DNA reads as TGCGCCAGCAGCTTGGGGGCCGGGGTGCTCATATTTGCAACTAATGAAAAACTGTTTTTT.

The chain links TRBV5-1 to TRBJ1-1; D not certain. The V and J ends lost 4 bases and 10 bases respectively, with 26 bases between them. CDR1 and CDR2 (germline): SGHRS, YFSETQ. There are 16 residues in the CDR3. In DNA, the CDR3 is TGCGCCAGCAGCGACCCAGACGGACCCTTCGTGAATCTAGCTTTCTTT. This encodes CASSDPDGPFVNLAFF.

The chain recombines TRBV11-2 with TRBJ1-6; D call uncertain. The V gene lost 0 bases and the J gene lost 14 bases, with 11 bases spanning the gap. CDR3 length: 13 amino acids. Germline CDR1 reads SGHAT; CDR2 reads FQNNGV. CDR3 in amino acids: CASSLDLGSSLHF. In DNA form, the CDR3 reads TGTGCCAGCAGCTTAGATCTTGGCAGTTCCCTCCACTTT.